The 16 T cell receptor beta chains given below trace back to one sample, sequenced in a study of vaccination and CD4 T cells after COVID-19. Treatment indicated: approximately 9-day PBMC culture with coronavirus spike peptide pools or control peptides (ViraFEST assay). No antigens are known for them. With the Oncomine TCR Beta short-read assay, DNA from cultured CD4+ T cells was sequenced. MiXCR, run by TCRdb on the PCR reads, gives a single entry per CDR3 protein. In the table there are about 16,000 distinct CDR3 sequences, approximately 50% of which are singletons. The sequenced sample consisted of CD4+ T cells from blood, cultured in vitro. The source is a human donor who had recovered from COVID-19.

V usage is TRBV20-1 and J usage is TRBJ2-5, with no clear D. Germline CDR1 reads DFQATT; CDR2 reads SNEGSKA (reference sequence). The CDR3 loop spans 11 amino acids. The CDR3 reads CSTQTGETQYF. As DNA, the CDR3 is TGCAGCACACAGACCGGAGAGACCCAGTACTTC.

The rearrangement uses TRBV10-3 and TRBJ2-3; 13 nucleotides match TRBD2. After removal of 6 bases from V and 1 base from J, the junction contained 13 bases not matched to a gene. This CDR3 spans 19 amino acids. The germline V gene encodes CDR1 ENHRY and CDR2 SYGVKD. CDR3 loop: CAIRSGSSGLAGGTDTQYF. The CDR3 nucleotides read TGTGCCATCAGGTCAGGGTCTTCCGGACTAGCGGGAGGCACAGATACGCAGTATTTT.

The J gene is TRBJ2-5, the V gene TRBV15; TRBD2 matches at 8 bases. CDR1 is LNHNV and CDR2 is YYDKDF in the germline V gene (reference sequence). V was pared by 0 bases and J by 3 bases, with 6 bases of the junction left unmatched. This CDR3 is built from 16 residues. This CDR3 reads CATSRDFFSGEETQYF. CDR3 DNA: TGTGCCACCAGCAGAGACTTCTTTAGCGGGGAAGAGACCCAGTACTTC. Together with reference TRBV15 and TRBJ2-5, the CDR3 gives the full variable domain: DAMVIQNPRYQVTQFGKPVTLSCSQTLNHNVMYWYQQKSSQAPKLLFHYYDKDFNNEADTPDNFQSRRPNTSFCFLDIRSPGLGDTAMYLCATSRDFFSGEETQYFGPGTRLLVL.

This clonotype was counted between two and nine times. The CDR3 region is CASSLIDAGELFF. CDR3 DNA sequence: TGTGCCAGCAGCTTAATAGACGCCGGGGAGCTGTTTTTT. This chain joins TRBV7-9 and TRBJ2-2; D unresolved. From germline, CDR1 is SEHNR and CDR2 FQNEAQ (reference sequence). Trimming took off 2 bases at V and 6 bases at J, with 7 bases between the two ends. The CDR3 consists of 13 residues.

V gene TRBV24-1 combines with J gene TRBJ2-5; 7 bases map to TRBD1. The CDR3 covers 15 residues. The ends lost 11 bases at V and 4 bases at J; junction bases unmatched: 15. CDR1 KGHDR and CDR2 SFDVKD come from the germline V gene. CDR3 bases: TGTGCCATCGGACGGGACAGTTTCTTTGGAGAGACCCAGTACTTC. It codes for CAIGRDSFFGETQYF.

This clonotype was detected only a few times. V gene TRBV20-1 combines with J gene TRBJ2-3; 9 bases align to TRBD1. V was pared by 6 bases and J by 5 bases, with 9 bases of the junction left unmatched. Germline V gives CDR1 DFQATT, CDR2 SNEGSKA (reference sequence). This CDR3 region has 14 residues. CDR3 sequence reads: CSADPGTGLDTQYF. In nucleotides, the CDR3 is TGCAGTGCAGACCCCGGGACAGGGTTAGATACGCAGTATTTT.

The CDR3 reads CSARVQGHSYEQYF. The CDR3 DNA reads TGCAGTGCTAGAGTCCAGGGACACTCCTACGAGCAGTACTTC. The chain carries TRBV20-1 and TRBJ2-7, with D maybe TRBD1 (6 bases). V lost 1 base, J lost 0 bases, and 10 bases lay in between. The germline V gene has CDR1 DFQATT and CDR2 SNEGSKA (reference sequence). There are 14 residues in the CDR3.

The sample holds a few counts of this clonotype. The chain carries TRBV15 and TRBJ2-3, with 9 positions matching TRBD2. The CDR3 runs 16 residues. The V gene's germline CDR1 is LNHNV and CDR2 YYDKDF (reference sequence). Losses at the gene ends were 1 base for V and 5 bases for J; bases not matched to a gene: 7. CDR3: CATSRALAGYVDTQYF. The CDR3 DNA follows: TGTGCCACCAGCAGAGCTCTAGCGGGGTACGTAGATACGCAGTATTTT. Drawing the rest from reference TRBV15 and TRBJ2-3, the complete variable domain is DAMVIQNPRYQVTQFGKPVTLSCSQTLNHNVMYWYQQKSSQAPKLLFHYYDKDFNNEADTPDNFQSRRPNTSFCFLDIRSPGLGDTAMYLCATSRALAGYVDTQYFGPGTRLTVL.

The CDR3 here is CATSTEGATNEKLFF. The CDR3 region has the DNA TGTGCCACCAGCACCGAAGGGGCAACTAATGAAAAACTGTTTTTT. This rearrangement joins TRBV15 to TRBJ1-4; a possible D gene is TRBD1 (5 bases). CDR1 is LNHNV and CDR2 is YYDKDF in the germline V gene (reference sequence). The V end was cut by 4 bases, the J end by 0 bases, with 9 bases between. This CDR3 contains 15 residues.

The chain is built from TRBV7-2 and TRBJ2-7; maybe TRBD1 (6 bases). Trimming pared 2 bases from V and 0 bases from J, leaving 11 bases between. This CDR3 spans 15 amino acids. Germline loops: CDR1 SGHTA, CDR2 FQGNSA. CDR3 in amino acids: CASSLYRVYSYEQYF. CDR3 nucleotides: TGTGCCAGCAGCTTATACAGGGTGTACTCCTACGAGCAGTACTTC.

The sample holds a few counts of this clonotype. The V call is TRBV6-1, the J call TRBJ1-6; D might be TRBD1 (6 bases). CDR3 size: 15 residues. Germline V CDR1 and CDR2: MNHNS, SASEGT. Deletions cut 10 bases from V and 6 bases from J, with 19 bases between. CDR3 coding DNA: TGTGCCACCTCGGAGAAAGGGGGGACTAATTCACCCCTCCACTTT. Its translation is CATSEKGGTNSPLHF.

The rearrangement links TRBV5-1 to TRBJ2-5; a weak D match, TRBD1 (6 bases). The germline V and J ends were trimmed by 2 bases and 7 bases, with 18 bases remaining between them. The CDR3 runs 15 residues. CDR1 and CDR2 (germline): SGHRS, YFSETQ. In DNA, the CDR3 is TGCGCCAGCAGCTTAGGGACACCTCAGTTGGGGACCCAGTACTTC. Its protein product is CASSLGTPQLGTQYF.

The chain recombines TRBV10-3 with TRBJ2-1, with 14 bases aligning to TRBD2. The ends lost 2 bases at V and 8 bases at J; junction bases unmatched: 5. The CDR3 is made up of 16 amino acids. Germline-derived CDR1 and CDR2 are ENHRY and SYGVKD. The CDR3 DNA is TGTGCCATCAGTGAGCCGGGACTAGCGGGAGACCATGAGCAGTTCTTC. Protein: CAISEPGLAGDHEQFF.

The V and J genes are TRBV12-3 or TRBV12-4 and TRBJ2-7, with D hard to call. The CDR3 totals 14 residues. The ends were cut back, 0 bases at V and 3 bases at J, with 9 bases in the middle. In DNA, the CDR3 is TGTGCCAGCAGTTTAGCAGCTGCCTACTACGAGCAGTACTTC. This codes for CASSLAAAYYEQYF.

This clonotype is medium-sized within its sample. A junction boundary mismatches the germline segment, possibly from a read error. The CDR3 protein is CASSLGGGSTEQFF. In DNA form, the CDR3 reads TGTGCTAGCAGCTTAGGTGGGGGTTCGACAGAGCAGTTCTTC. The J gene is TRBJ2-1, the V gene TRBV7-7; D assignment may be TRBD1 or TRBD2 (5 bases each). Germline values: CDR1 SSHAT, CDR2 FNYEAQ (reference sequence). The length of the CDR3 is 14 residues.

The rearrangement uses TRBV20-1 and TRBJ2-3; D ambiguous. Germline CDR1 reads DFQATT; CDR2 reads SNEGSKA (reference sequence). V dropped 4 bases and J dropped 0 bases, with 14 bases sitting between them. The CDR3 loop spans 15 amino acids. CDR3 region: CSAISLLGSTDTQYF. The CDR3 DNA follows: TGCAGTGCTATATCCTTACTGGGAAGCACAGATACGCAGTATTTT.